This is a list of T cell receptor beta chains from one sample in a study of cytomegalovirus exposure and HLA in healthy donors. Assay: immunoSEQ multiplex PCR; the TCRdb copy retains only in-frame clones and omits some. The table lists roughly 100,000 clones, 55% to 75% of them singletons. Sequencing was performed on PBMCs. Source of these receptors: a man aged 55 to 70 in good health and CMV-seronegative. The CDR3 runs from the conserved cysteine through the conserved F or W. The D gene is left open where the match is weak. Expanded clones are given a class, and other clones once, few, many or no size at all.

J: TRBJ1-4
V: TRBV10-3
size: .
D: .
CDR3: CAIRETATNEKLFF
DNA: TGTGCCATCAGGGAGACGGCAACTAATGAAAAACTGTTTTTT

J: TRBJ2-4
V: TRBV5-1
size: .
D: .
CDR3: CASSSRGLGKNIQYF
DNA: TGCGCCAGCAGCTCGAGGGGACTGGGGAAAAACATTCAGTACTTC

J: TRBJ1-2
V: TRBV10-3
size: .
D: .
CDR3: CAISDSNGANYGYTF
DNA: TGTGCCATCAGTGATAGTAACGGAGCTAACTATGGCTACACCTTC

J: TRBJ2-3
V: TRBV6-6
size: .
D: TRBD1
CDR3: CASSRTGWTDTQYF
DNA: TGTGCCAGCAGTCGGACAGGGTGGACAGATACGCAGTATTTT

J: TRBJ1-1
V: TRBV5-1
size: .
D: .
CDR3: CASSLAIGVGNTEAFF
DNA: TGCGCCAGCAGCTTGGCCATAGGGGTGGGAAACACTGAAGCTTTCTTT

J: TRBJ2-3
V: TRBV30
size: .
D: TRBD2
CDR3: CAWGGTTRGDTQYF
DNA: TGTGCCTGGGGGGGGACTACGCGCGGAGATACGCAGTATTTT

J: TRBJ2-1
V: TRBV4-2
size: .
D: TRBD1
CDR3: CASSQELNRGLDQFF
DNA: TGTGCCAGCAGCCAAGAATTGAACAGGGGGCTTGATCAGTTCTTC

J: TRBJ2-2
V: TRBV29-1
size: once
D: TRBD1
CDR3: CSVGAFVTGTSGELFF
DNA: TGCAGCGTTGGAGCATTCGTGACAGGGACGTCGGGGGAGCTGTTTTTT

J: TRBJ1-2
V: TRBV19
size: few
D: TRBD1
CDR3: CASSIGPGQGYSNYGYTF
DNA: TGTGCCAGTAGTATAGGTCCGGGACAGGGATATTCTAACTATGGCTACACCTTC

J: TRBJ1-2
V: TRBV2
size: few
D: TRBD1
CDR3: CASSNRGGYGYTF
DNA: TGTGCCAGCAGCAACAGGGGGGGCTATGGCTACACCTTC

J: TRBJ2-3
V: TRBV5-4
size: few
D: .
CDR3: CASRLGYSADTQYF
DNA: TGTGCCAGCAGGTTGGGGTATTCGGCAGATACGCAGTATTTT

J: TRBJ2-1
V: TRBV2
size: few
D: TRBD2
CDR3: CASRRLAGNNEQFF
DNA: TGTGCCAGCAGACGACTAGCGGGAAACAATGAGCAGTTCTTC

J: TRBJ1-5
V: TRBV5-1
size: few
D: TRBD1
CDR3: CASSLTGQGNQPQHF
DNA: TGCGCCAGCAGCTTAACCGGACAGGGAAATCAGCCCCAGCATTTT

J: TRBJ2-3
V: TRBV11-3
size: .
D: TRBD1
CDR3: CASSKTGGSTDTQYF
DNA: TGTGCCAGCAGCAAGACAGGGGGAAGTACAGATACGCAGTATTTT

J: TRBJ1-6
V: TRBV10-1
size: few
D: .
CDR3: CASGDGFGTLHF
DNA: TGCGCCAGCGGTGATGGTTTTGGTACTCTCCACTTT